This passage covers 26 T cell receptor beta chains from one sample sequenced in a study of blood T cells in healthy people across ages. Primed by a sample-barcoded 5' primer and a J-beta primer mix, a second PCR proceeded for about 6 to 11 cycles. TCRdb processed the 5' RACE reads anew with MiXCR; each CDR3 protein has one entry. Altogether about 1.8 million distinct CDR3 sequences are present, about 50% being singletons, with the ten largest covering roughly 2.1%. Sequencing was done on a sample of blood. These receptors were obtained from a woman aged 40 to 49 in good health.

The chain is built from TRBV2 and TRBJ2-7; 8 positions agree with TRBD1. This CDR3 region has 13 residues. V gave up 9 bases and J gave up 3 bases; unmatched junction bases: 7. The V gene's germline CDR1 is SNHLY and CDR2 FYNNEI. The CDR3 DNA is TGTGCCAGTAAGAGGACAGGGATCTACGAGCAGTACTTC. Protein: CASKRTGIYEQYF.

There are a few counts of this clonotype. The rearrangement uses TRBV7-9 and TRBJ2-4; D call uncertain. Near its end, the DNA agrees better with TRBJ2-7, so the J call may be wrong. CDR1 and CDR2 from the germline V gene are SEHNR and FQNEAQ (reference sequence). This CDR3 has 14 residues. CDR3 amino acids: CASSFPGRKYEQYF. CDR3 sequence (DNA): TGTGCCAGCAGCTTTCCCGGACGTAAATACGAGCAGTACTTC.

There are a few counts of this clonotype. J is TRBJ2-7 and V is TRBV20-1; D not certain. The V end lost 3 bases, the J end lost 6 bases, and 21 bases lay between the germline ends. The CDR3 is 15 residues long. CDR1 and CDR2 from the germline V gene are DFQATT and SNEGSKA (reference sequence). The CDR3, as DNA: TGCAGTGCTAGTCTAGTCGGCTTGGGCCTTCCCGAGCAGTACTTC. It encodes CSASLVGLGLPEQYF.

This clonotype was observed once. Since a much larger clone is just one base distant, this may be a read error. The chain employs TRBV3-1 and TRBJ1-6; D gene unclear. The CDR3 extends over 11 amino acids. Trimming stripped 2 bases from V and 8 bases from J, with 1 base between. The germline V gene has CDR1 LGHDT and CDR2 YNNKEL (reference sequence). CDR3 in DNA: TGTGCCAGCAGCCAACATTCACCCCTCCACTTT. Amino acids: CASSQHSPLHF.

This sequence joins TRBV12-3 or TRBV12-4 and TRBJ1-4; the D is unclear. CDR3 length: 12 residues. Trimming stripped 4 bases from V and 7 bases from J, with 7 bases between. DNA of the CDR3: TGTGCCAGCAGTTCTGTATTTGAAAAACTGTTTTTT. It specifies CASSSVFEKLFF.

There are a few counts of this clonotype. The chain is built from TRBV10-3 and TRBJ2-5; D is possibly TRBD1 (5 bases). Trimming left V 2 bases short and J 1 base short, with 11 bases between. The germline V gene has CDR1 ENHRY and CDR2 SYGVKD. The CDR3 consists of 15 residues. The CDR3 sequence is CAISEATGFQETQYF. The DNA for the CDR3 is TGTGCCATCAGTGAGGCTACAGGATTCCAAGAGACCCAGTACTTC.

This clonotype was counted between two and nine times. This sequence joins TRBV7-2 and TRBJ2-5; D is perhaps TRBD2 (6 bases). Looked up from germline, CDR1 is SGHTA and CDR2 is FQGNSA. Trimming left V 1 base short and J 4 bases short, with 13 bases between. CDR3 length equals 15 residues. The chain's CDR3 is CASSLGGLGGETQYF. For the CDR3, the DNA is TGTGCCAGCAGCTTAGGGGGTTTGGGGGGAGAGACCCAGTACTTC.

The chain has TRBV20-1 and TRBJ1-5; D perhaps matches TRBD1 (6 bases). This CDR3 comprises 13 residues. V dropped 4 bases and J dropped 10 bases, with 17 bases sitting between them. Per the germline V gene, CDR1 is DFQATT and CDR2 is SNEGSKA (reference sequence). The CDR3 DNA reads as TGCAGTGCTACACGGACAGAAGGGAACCCCCAGCATTTT. Translated: CSATRTEGNPQHF.

This clonotype turned up a few times. This chain links TRBV6-5 with TRBJ2-1; 11 bases fit TRBD1. The CDR3 runs to 16 residues. After removal of 6 bases from V and 5 bases from J, the junction contained 9 bases not matched to a gene. The germline V gene encodes CDR1 MNHEY and CDR2 SVGAGI. The CDR3 DNA sequence: TGTGCCAGCAGACTCCAGGACAGGGGGCGAGACAATGAGCAGTTCTTC. This codes for CASRLQDRGRDNEQFF.

The chain combines TRBV6-4 with TRBJ2-3; 8 bases are shared with TRBD2. With V trimmed by 6 bases and J by 1 base, 9 bases remained unmatched. CDR3 length: 16 residues. Germline V gives CDR1 MRHNA, CDR2 SNTAGT. The CDR3 region has the DNA TGTGCCAGCAGAGTTTCAGCGGGGGCACGCACAGATACGCAGTATTTT. Its translation: CASRVSAGARTDTQYF.

Only a few counts were recorded for this clonotype. This chain joins TRBV29-1 and TRBJ2-1, with D possibly matching TRBD1 (5 bases). Germline V gene lookup returns CDR1 SQVTM and CDR2 ANQGSEA. This CDR3 has 13 residues. V was trimmed by 6 bases and J by 6 bases, leaving 15 bases between them. CDR3 DNA: TGCAGCGTGGTTCAGGGTGTCGGCAATGAGCAGTTCTTC. Protein sequence: CSVVQGVGNEQFF.

This clonotype was detected only a few times. The chain uses TRBV7-2 and TRBJ2-1, with D unclear. Trimming removed 3 bases from V and 4 bases from J, with 10 bases in between. From germline, CDR1 is SGHTA and CDR2 FQGNSA. The CDR3 covers 14 residues. CDR3 nucleotides: TGTGCCAGCAGCTTCCTCAAGGCGTACAATGAGCAGTTCTTC. It specifies CASSFLKAYNEQFF.

Concerning this clonotype: An end of the junction does not agree with germline; a read error may underlie this. The chain joins TRBV9 to TRBJ2-5, with a possible D match to TRBD2 (6 bases). CDR1 is SGDLS and CDR2 is YYNGEE in the germline V gene. This CDR3 is built from 14 residues. CDR3 in DNA: TGTGCCAACAGCGTAGGGACCCGGGGGGAGACCCAGTACTTC. Encoded protein: CANSVGTRGETQYF.

This clonotype was observed a few times. The chain joins TRBV12-3 or TRBV12-4 to TRBJ2-3, with a weak D call TRBD1 (5 bases). CDR3 length equals 15 residues. V was trimmed by 6 bases and J by 5 bases, leaving 18 bases between them. The CDR3 is CASSSSGIRGDTQYF. For the CDR3, the DNA is TGTGCCAGCAGCAGCTCAGGGATTCGTGGAGATACGCAGTATTTT.

This clonotype was counted only a few times. The rearrangement uses TRBV4-2 and TRBJ1-2, with 9 bases matching TRBD1. Trimming cost V 4 bases and J 3 bases; bases outside gene matches: 12. This CDR3 is built from 17 residues. Germline V gene lookup returns CDR1 LGHNA and CDR2 YNFKEQ. The CDR3 bases are TGTGCCAGCAGCCGAGAGCTAACAGGGGGCGCTTACTATGGCTACACCTTC. Protein product: CASSRELTGGAYYGYTF.

This clonotype was observed a handful of times. The gene calls are TRBV20-1 and TRBJ2-3; possibly TRBD2 for D (7 bases). In germline, CDR1 is DFQATT, CDR2 SNEGSKA (reference sequence). With 3 bases removed from V and 1 base from J, the gap between germline ends came to 11 bases. The CDR3 has 14 amino acids. This chain's CDR3 is CSASRGGGTDTQYF. DNA of the CDR3: TGCAGTGCTAGTAGGGGGGGCGGCACAGATACGCAGTATTTT.

The chain employs TRBV6-6 and TRBJ2-7; 9 bases are shared with TRBD1. Germline V gene sequence: CDR1 MNHNY, CDR2 SVGAGI (reference sequence). The CDR3 has 14 amino acids. With V trimmed by 5 bases and J by 6 bases, 8 bases remained unmatched. CDR3 in amino acids: CASSPRTGAFEQYF. As DNA, the CDR3 is TGTGCCAGCAGTCCCCGGACAGGGGCTTTCGAGCAGTACTTC.

This chain's CDR3 is CASSEAGAAISYEQYF. DNA of the CDR3: TGTGCCAGCAGTGAAGCCGGGGCGGCTATATCCTACGAGCAGTACTTC. The rearrangement links TRBV25-1 to TRBJ2-7; possibly TRBD1 or TRBD2 for D (5 bases each). CDR1 and CDR2 (germline): MGHDK, SYGVNS. The CDR3 contains 16 residues. V was cut by 2 bases and J by 1 base, with 15 bases left in between.

J is TRBJ2-1 and V is TRBV15; either TRBD1 or TRBD2 may supply D (5 bases each). The CDR3 has 16 residues. The germline V gene has CDR1 LNHNV and CDR2 YYDKDF (reference sequence). Trimming pared 3 bases from V and 4 bases from J, leaving 16 bases between. The CDR3 DNA reads TGTGCCACCAGCAGGGCCGGCGAGGGGATGTACAATGAGCAGTTCTTC. Its translation is CATSRAGEGMYNEQFF.

V and J are TRBV10-3 and TRBJ2-7; 8 bases map to TRBD2. The J call is doubtful: the DNA matches TRBJ2-5 better. The CDR3 runs to 13 residues. Germline-derived CDR1 and CDR2 are ENHRY and SYGVKD. CDR3 coding DNA: TGTGCCATCAGCGGGGGGGCTGGTCAGACCCAGTACTTC. Amino acid sequence: CAISGGAGQTQYF.

The CDR3 spells CASRTTGTDTQYF. CDR3 sequence (DNA): TGTGCCAGCAGAACGACAGGCACAGATACGCAGTATTTT. The V and J genes are TRBV28 and TRBJ2-3; tentatively, D is TRBD1 (5 bases). This CDR3 comprises 13 residues. V lost 6 bases, J lost 1 base, and 8 bases lay in between. CDR1 is MDHEN, CDR2 SYDVKM, per germline.

This clonotype has just a few counts. V gene TRBV10-2 combines with J gene TRBJ2-5; no reliable D call. The CDR3 runs 13 residues. Germline V gives CDR1 WSHSY, CDR2 SAAADI. With 7 bases removed from V and 5 bases from J, the gap between germline ends came to 14 bases. The CDR3 region has the DNA TGCGCCAGCAAGGAGCGTATGGGGGAGACCCAGTACTTC. This encodes CASKERMGETQYF.

This clonotype has ten or more counts. The rearrangement joins TRBV29-1 to TRBJ1-1; 8 bases are a match to TRBD1. V lost 6 bases, J lost 3 bases, and 3 bases stayed unmatched. Germline CDR1 is SQVTM and CDR2 is ANQGSEA. The CDR3 runs to 12 residues. The CDR3 region has the DNA TGCAGCGTCGGACAGGGCGACACTGAAGCTTTCTTT. Translated: CSVGQGDTEAFF. Filled out from reference TRBV29-1 and TRBJ1-1, the complete variable domain reads SAVISQKPSRDICQRGTSLTIQCQVDSQVTMMFWYRQQPGQSLTLIATANQGSEATYESGFVIDKFPISRPNLTFSTLTVSNMSPEDSSIYLCSVGQGDTEAFFGQGTRLTVV.

The rearrangement joins TRBV7-2 to TRBJ1-5, with 10 bases identical to TRBD1. The CDR3 contains 17 residues. V dropped 1 base and J dropped 4; count of bases not matched to a gene: 7. Germline V gives CDR1 SGHTA, CDR2 FQGNSA. The CDR3 loop reads CASSLGAPGQGNQPQHF. CDR3 DNA: TGTGCCAGCAGCTTAGGGGCACCGGGACAGGGGAATCAGCCCCAGCATTTT.

The chain links TRBV5-6 to TRBJ1-2; a possible D gene is TRBD1 (5 bases). Trimming took off 4 bases at V and 12 bases at J, with 16 bases between the two ends. CDR1 is SGHDT and CDR2 is YYEEEE in the germline V gene. This CDR3 comprises 12 residues. The CDR3 is CASSSTGTEDTF. The CDR3, as DNA: TGTGCCAGCAGCAGCACCGGGACCGAGGACACCTTC.

This clonotype was seen only a few times. This chain connects TRBV20-1 to TRBJ1-2; D call uncertain. The CDR3 spans 15 residues. Germline V gene data show CDR1 as DFQATT and CDR2 as SNEGSKA (reference sequence). Trimming took 3 bases from V and 1 from J, leaving 15 bases between them. The CDR3 coding sequence is TGCAGTGCTAGGGCCCAGACCCTTGATAACTATGGCTACACCTTC. Translation: CSARAQTLDNYGYTF.